These T cell receptor beta chains were read from a single sample in a study of OX40 agonist ivuxolimab in advanced cancers. TCRdb's table, derived via immunoSEQ multiplex PCR, lists solely in-frame clones and lacks some. The sample shows roughly 70,000 clones, 85% to 90% of them seen only once. The specimen comprised CD4+ or CD8+ T cells sorted from blood, sampled in a trial of the OX40 agonist ivuxolimab. All receptors derive from an adult with an advanced solid tumor such as melanoma, head and neck, liver or kidney cancer. The CDR3 runs from the conserved cysteine through the conserved F or W. Each record gives: D gene, V gene, CDR3 protein. D genes are given only for firm matches.

D: TRBD2; V: TRBV7-6; CDR3: CASSSGLPYEQYF
D: -; V: TRBV28; CDR3: CASSFNGGFYGYTF
D: TRBD2; V: TRBV5-4; CDR3: CASGIVTSGESQYF
D: -; V: TRBV5-8; CDR3: CASSGIQGEGGYGYTF
D: TRBD1; V: TRBV7-6; CDR3: CASSLGTGGLETQYF
D: -; V: TRBV5-1; CDR3: CASSLLSHSYEQYF
D: TRBD1; V: TRBV29-1; CDR3: CSVGRDREYYEQYF
D: -; V: TRBV6-1; CDR3: CASRGSGELFF
D: -; V: TRBV6-6; CDR3: CASSPRQFTGELFF
D: -; V: TRBV10-3; CDR3: CAISGQGRSSYNEQFF
D: -; V: TRBV5-8; CDR3: CASSHRFGGTYPPSYNEQFF
D: -; V: TRBV19; CDR3: CASSSTQGTGFNQPQHF
D: TRBD1; V: TRBV28; CDR3: CASSVGQGLHQPQHF
D: -; V: TRBV27; CDR3: CASSPRLNLDTQYF
D: TRBD2; V: TRBV11-3; CDR3: CASARTRYEQFF
D: TRBD2; V: TRBV18; CDR3: CASSPPNRGADTQYF
D: -; V: TRBV5-1; CDR3: CASSFEQGTTLEQFF
D: TRBD1; V: TRBV27; CDR3: CASSLSPRGWETQYF
D: -; V: TRBV5-1; CDR3: CASSLGLGRSGSQETQYF
D: TRBD2; V: TRBV9; CDR3: CASSVSTSGAYNEQFF
D: -; V: TRBV28; CDR3: CANHGRNGYTF
D: -; V: TRBV7-3; CDR3: CASSPRGSGSTDTQYF
D: -; V: TRBV4-1; CDR3: CASSQARDSTDTQYF
D: -; V: TRBV19; CDR3: CASSIGRARYGYTF
D: -; V: TRBV6-6; CDR3: CASSYPGSEAFF
D: TRBD1; V: TRBV27; CDR3: CASRDRGIHSNQPQHF
D: -; V: TRBV9; CDR3: CASSGTGRTDSRTINYGYTF
D: -; V: TRBV13; CDR3: CASSLFSHTDTQYF
D: -; V: TRBV7-7; CDR3: CASRKGRLAGANVLTF
D: TRBD1; V: TRBV6-6; CDR3: CASRGQGIHGYTF